This is a list of T cell receptor beta chains from one sample in a study of T cell clonotyping in hematopoietic cell transplantation. Repertoires were generated with immunoSEQ multiplex PCR, while TCRdb's copy carries only in-frame clones and drops some. The repertoire holds roughly 44,000 clones, approximately 95% seen once, with under 0.95% in the top ten. The sequenced sample consisted of peripheral blood mononuclear cells. Source of these receptors: a man between 25 and 39 years old in good health. Some clones in this sample may be carry-over from other donors' samples. The CDR3 runs from the conserved cysteine through the conserved F or W. The D gene is left open where the match is weak. Rows give clone size only sometimes, using once, few, many, or a class for an expanded clone.

D	size	V	J	length	DNA	CDR3
-	-	TRBV5-1	TRBJ2-7	15	TGCGCCAGCAGCTTGGCCATGTCACAGACCTACGAGCAGTACTTC	CASSLAMSQTYEQYF
-	-	TRBV7-9	TRBJ1-2	15	TGTGCCAGCAGCATCCCGGGACCGCCGCCCCTAGGCTACACCTTC	CASSIPGPPPLGYTF
-	-	TRBV7-2	TRBJ1-5	15	TGTGCCAGCAGCTTAGCGTCTGGGGGCGGTCAGCCCCAGCATTTT	CASSLASGGGQPQHF
-	-	TRBV6-5	TRBJ1-1	11	TGTGCCACCTCGCTAGGCACAGAAGCTTTCTTT	CATSLGTEAFF
-	-	TRBV5-1	TRBJ2-3	14	TGCGCCAGCAGCTTTGAGGCTAGCACAGATACGCAGTATTTT	CASSFEASTDTQYF
-	-	TRBV6-5	TRBJ1-3	12	TGTGCCAGCAGTTCAGAGGGAAACACCATATATTTT	CASSSEGNTIYF
-	-	TRBV6-4	TRBJ1-5	15	TGTGCCAGCAGTGACCGGGGCAGGCGGAATCAGCCCCAGCATTTT	CASSDRGRRNQPQHF
-	-	TRBV29-1	TRBJ1-2	10	TGCAGCGCCGGACAGAATGGCTACACCTTC	CSAGQNGYTF
-	-	TRBV10-3	TRBJ2-7	16	TGTGCCATCAGTGAGGCATCGGGCGGCCAAACCTACGAGCAGTACTTC	CAISEASGGQTYEQYF
-	-	TRBV6-5	TRBJ1-4	14	TGTGCCAGCAGTTTCCTAGGACAGAATGAAAAACTGTTTTTT	CASSFLGQNEKLFF
-	once	TRBV7-2	TRBJ2-7	14	TGTGCCAGCAGCCCCCGCCGCGACAGCTACGAGCAGTACTTC	CASSPRRDSYEQYF
TRBD1	-	TRBV30	TRBJ2-1	12	TGTGCGCTCGGGACAGACACCAATGAGCAGTTCTTC	CALGTDTNEQFF
TRBD2	-	TRBV7-3	TRBJ2-5	15	TGTGCCAGCAGCTTAGGACGAGCGGGGCAAGAGACCCAGTACTTC	CASSLGRAGQETQYF